This T cell receptor (beta chain) was identified during a study of T cell responses to AZD1222 COVID-19 vaccine. The CDR3 has 13 residues. Per the germline V gene, CDR1 is SGHRS and CDR2 is YFSETQ. The V end was cut by 0 bases, the J end by 5 bases, with 8 bases between. The protocol was immunoSEQ multiplex PCR, while the TCRdb copy is restricted to in-frame clones and leaves out a portion. Seen in this sample are some 150,000 clones; the ten most common clones hold about 2%. The gene calls are TRBV5-1 and TRBJ1-2, with D perhaps matching TRBD1 (5 bases). The source of this sequence is an adult in good health. The specimen was peripheral blood. The CDR3 protein is CASSLDGAYGYTF. In DNA form, the CDR3 reads TGCGCCAGCAGCTTGGATGGGGCGTATGGCTACACCTTC.